These 20 T cell receptor beta chains share one sample of origin, sequenced in a study of CD8 T cells in ankylosing spondylitis. TCRdb reprocessed the 5' RACE reads with MiXCR, giving one entry per CDR3 protein. The sample lists some 220,000 distinct CDR3 sequences, more than 9% seen once, with roughly 2.5% in the top ten. Material: blood, either unsorted or a sorted T cell fraction (not recorded which). The receptors were sampled from a male donor with ankylosing spondylitis or in good health (not recorded which).

This clonotype was counted ten times or more. The rearrangement links TRBV6-5 to TRBJ1-1; 8 bases fit TRBD1. CDR3 size: 11 residues. V trimming: 8 bases; J trimming: 5 bases; junction bases outside the gene matches: 1. Germline CDR1 reads MNHEY; CDR2 reads SVGAGI. The CDR3, as DNA: TGTGCCAGCTACAGGGGGACTGAAGCTTTCTTT. This gives the protein CASYRGTEAFF.

The sample holds many counts of this clonotype. The CDR3 region has the DNA TGTGCCAGCAGTTCGGGAGGCGAGCAGTACTTC. Its translation: CASSSGGEQYF. This chain joins TRBV5-6 and TRBJ2-7; 7 positions match TRBD2. The CDR3 is 11 residues long. Germline loops: CDR1 SGHDT, CDR2 YYEEEE. V was pared by 5 bases and J by 6 bases, with 2 bases of the junction left unmatched.

This clonotype was counted a few times. The J gene is TRBJ2-3, the V gene TRBV3-1, with TRBD2 matching over 7 bases. Looked up from germline, CDR1 is LGHDT and CDR2 is YNNKEL (reference sequence). V was clipped by 4 bases and J by 6 bases; unmatched bases: 7. This CDR3 has 14 amino acids. CDR3 loop: CASSRRAGADTQYF. CDR3 DNA sequence: TGTGCCAGCAGCCGCCGGGCGGGAGCGGATACGCAGTATTTT.

At least ten counts were recorded for this clonotype. V gene TRBV15 combines with J gene TRBJ2-3, with 7 positions matching TRBD1. The V gene end was trimmed by 5 bases and the J gene end by 0 bases; junction bases not matched to a gene: 11. The CDR3 contains 17 residues. Germline loops: CDR1 LNHNV, CDR2 YYDKDF (reference sequence). The CDR3: CATSGTRQGPSTDTQYF. Written as DNA, the CDR3 is TGTGCCACCAGCGGAACTCGACAGGGCCCTAGCACAGATACGCAGTATTTT.

This clonotype has a handful of counts. V gene TRBV2 combines with J gene TRBJ1-2, with a possible D match to TRBD1 (5 bases). With 2 bases removed from V and 4 bases from J, the gap between germline ends came to 14 bases. The CDR3 consists of 15 residues. Per germline, CDR1 SNHLY and CDR2 FYNNEI. Written as DNA, the CDR3 is TGTGCCAGCAGTGAAAATGGGGGAGGGGCCTATGGCTACACCTTC. Translating it yields CASSENGGGAYGYTF.

There are many counts of this clonotype. The chain links TRBV30 to TRBJ1-1; TRBD1 is a possible D gene (6 bases). Trimming left V 5 bases short and J 3 bases short, with 10 bases between. Germline loops: CDR1 GTSNPN, CDR2 SVGIG (reference sequence). The CDR3 runs to 12 residues. The CDR3 sequence is CAWATGYTEAFF. As DNA, the CDR3 is TGTGCCTGGGCCACAGGGTACACTGAAGCTTTCTTT. Filled out from reference TRBV30 and TRBJ1-1, the complete variable domain reads SQTIHQWPATLVQPVGSPLSLECTVEGTSNPNLYWYRQAAGRGLQLLFYSVGIGQISSEVPQNLSASRPQDRQFILSSKKLLLSDSGFYLCAWATGYTEAFFGQGTRLTVV.

The chain employs TRBV11-2 and TRBJ1-1; unclear D gene. CDR1 is SGHAT and CDR2 is FQNNGV in the germline V gene. Trimming cost V 1 base and J 4 bases, with 7 bases left between them. The CDR3 is 13 amino acids. The CDR3 loop reads CASSLGLFTEAFF. The CDR3 DNA sequence: TGTGCCAGCAGCTTAGGACTTTTCACTGAAGCTTTCTTT.

This clonotype was seen more than once but under ten times. The J gene is TRBJ2-3, the V gene TRBV6-1, with 7 bases identical to TRBD1. V dropped 2 bases and J dropped 1; count of bases not matched to a gene: 0. Germline V gene lookup returns CDR1 MNHNS and CDR2 SASEGT. The CDR3 contains 14 residues. The chain's CDR3 is CASSERGRTDTQYF. CDR3 nucleotide sequence: TGTGCCAGCAGTGAAAGGGGGCGCACAGATACGCAGTATTTT.

This clonotype was observed many times. The genes are TRBV7-2 and TRBJ1-3; 7 nucleotides match TRBD1. From germline, CDR1 is SGHTA and CDR2 FQGNSA. CDR3 length equals 15 residues. Germline trimming cut 4 bases from V and 7 bases from J; bases unmatched to any gene: 10. The CDR3: CASSSIVTGSNTIYF. The CDR3 coding sequence is TGTGCCAGCAGCTCCATAGTGACAGGGTCCAACACCATATATTTT.

Many counts were recorded for this clonotype. The chain has TRBV3-1 and TRBJ2-1; perhaps D is TRBD1 or TRBD2 (6 bases each). Trimming took 1 base from V and 6 from J, leaving 16 bases between them. This CDR3 is 16 amino acids long. In germline, CDR1 is LGHDT, CDR2 YNNKEL (reference sequence). CDR3 amino acids: CASSQGWGATSNEQFF. CDR3 sequence (DNA): TGTGCCAGCAGCCAAGGGTGGGGGGCTACCTCCAATGAGCAGTTCTTC.

V and J are TRBV7-9 and TRBJ1-2, with D hard to call. Germline V gene sequence: CDR1 SEHNR, CDR2 FQNEAQ (reference sequence). The length of the CDR3 is 14 residues. V lost 0 bases and J lost 5, with 10 bases in between. In nucleotides, the CDR3 is TGTGCCAGCAGCTTAGCTGCGGAGTCATATGGCTACACCTTC. Translating gives CASSLAAESYGYTF.

This clonotype was counted only a few times. V usage is TRBV4-2 and J usage is TRBJ1-2; 7 bases fit TRBD1. CDR1 is LGHNA and CDR2 is YNFKEQ in the germline V gene. The trim removed 0 bases at V and 3 bases at J, leaving 4 bases unmatched. CDR3 length: 15 amino acids. The CDR3: CASSQDPTGYYGYTF. In nucleotides, the CDR3 is TGTGCCAGCAGCCAAGATCCGACAGGGTACTATGGCTACACCTTC.

The table lists this clonotype with many counts. The genes are TRBV27 and TRBJ1-2; TRBD1 aligns across 10 bases. The ends lost 4 bases at V and 4 bases at J; junction bases unmatched: 6. The germline V gene has CDR1 MNHEY and CDR2 SMNVEV (reference sequence). This CDR3 is built from 15 residues. The CDR3 reads CASSSDRGRFYGYTF. The CDR3 coding sequence is TGTGCCAGCAGTTCTGACAGGGGGCGGTTCTATGGCTACACCTTC.

There are a few counts of this clonotype. V usage is TRBV25-1 and J usage is TRBJ2-3; D is ambiguous. The CDR3 is 11 amino acids. Looked up from germline, CDR1 is MGHDK and CDR2 is SYGVNS. V gave up 1 base and J gave up 5 bases, with 1 base separating them. CDR3 sequence (DNA): TGTGCCAGCAGTGAATTAGATACGCAGTATTTT. Protein: CASSELDTQYF. The full variable domain, completed using reference TRBV25-1 and TRBJ2-3, is EADIYQTPRYLVIGTGKKITLECSQTMGHDKMYWYQQDPGMELHLIHYSYGVNSTEKGDLSSESTVSRIRTEHFPLTLESARPSHTSQYLCASSELDTQYFGPGTRLTVL.

This clonotype has at least ten counts. The CDR3 nucleotides read TGTGCCAGCAGCATCGGGGTTGCCTACGAGCAGTACTTC. This codes for CASSIGVAYEQYF. This chain joins TRBV12-3 or TRBV12-4 and TRBJ2-7; possible D gene TRBD2, 5 bases. CDR3 size: 13 residues. V gave up 6 bases and J gave up 2 bases, with 11 bases separating them.

The chain employs TRBV20-1 and TRBJ1-1; D remains unclear. The V end was cut by 1 base, the J end by 0 bases, with 9 bases between. This CDR3 has 14 amino acids. In germline, CDR1 is DFQATT, CDR2 SNEGSKA (reference sequence). The CDR3 sequence is CSARGSGLNTEAFF. CDR3 nucleotides: TGCAGTGCTAGAGGTTCAGGTTTGAACACTGAAGCTTTCTTT.

In this sample, this clonotype turned up many times. V is TRBV5-1 and J is TRBJ2-5; TRBD2 matches at 10 bases. This CDR3 has 16 residues. Germline values: CDR1 SGHRS, CDR2 YFSETQ. J gave up 4 bases and V 4 bases, and 10 bases lay outside the gene matches. The CDR3 DNA reads as TGCGCCAGCAGCCCGGAACCCGGGACTAGCGTAGAGACCCAGTACTTC. This codes for CASSPEPGTSVETQYF.

V is TRBV10-1 and J is TRBJ2-1; no clear D. CDR3 length: 15 amino acids. Trimming removed 3 bases at V and 2 bases at J, with 11 bases between. The germline V gene encodes CDR1 WNHNN and CDR2 SYGVQD (reference sequence). The chain's CDR3 is CASSDGKPPYNEQFF. In DNA form, the CDR3 reads TGCGCCAGCAGTGATGGCAAGCCGCCCTACAATGAGCAGTTCTTC.

There are many counts of this clonotype. The rearrangement links TRBV20-1 to TRBJ1-1, with D uncertain. CDR3 length: 11 amino acids. CDR1 DFQATT and CDR2 SNEGSKA come from the germline V gene (reference sequence). V lost 6 bases to trimming and J lost 10 bases, with 15 bases between them. CDR3 in DNA: TGCAGTGCCCCGGACCGTTCAGGAGCTTTCTTT. This encodes CSAPDRSGAFF.

This clonotype has ten or more counts. The J gene is TRBJ2-1, the V gene TRBV12-3 or TRBV12-4; D might be TRBD2 (5 bases). V was pared by 2 bases and J by 8 bases, with 10 bases between. The CDR3 loop spans 13 amino acids. CDR3 amino acids: CASSLTRGDEQFF. The CDR3 coding sequence is TGTGCCAGCAGTTTAACTAGAGGCGATGAGCAGTTCTTC.